Following are 12 T cell receptor beta chains from one sample sequenced in a study of cytomegalovirus exposure and HLA in healthy donors. The PCR ran on 60 Vbeta and 13 Jbeta primers. Sequencing was performed with immunoSEQ multiplex PCR; in TCRdb, only in-frame clones are kept and a portion is missing. The table counts over 150,000 clones; 0.74% lies in the top ten. Sequenced input: PBMCs. Receptors were obtained from a boy younger than 18 in good health and CMV-seronegative.

This chain joins TRBV7-9 and TRBJ1-1; D is perhaps TRBD1 (6 bases). CDR3 length: 15 residues. Germline-derived CDR1 and CDR2 are SEHNR and FQNEAQ (reference sequence). V was clipped by 5 bases and J by 0 bases, with 13 bases between them. The CDR3, as DNA: TGTGCCAGCAGCCAAACCGGGACATTGAACACTGAAGCTTTCTTT. Translated: CASSQTGTLNTEAFF.

The rearrangement links TRBV19 to TRBJ1-1, with TRBD1 as a possible D gene (6 bases). Per the germline V gene, CDR1 is LNHDA and CDR2 is SQIVND (reference sequence). V was pared by 8 bases and J by 3 bases, with 16 bases between. This CDR3 has 14 residues. CDR3 in amino acids: CASDWGAGDTEAFF. Written as DNA, the CDR3 is TGTGCCAGTGATTGGGGGGCGGGGGACACTGAAGCTTTCTTT.

V gene TRBV6-5 combines with J gene TRBJ2-2, with D perhaps matching TRBD1 (6 bases). This CDR3 has 16 amino acids. Germline V gene data show CDR1 as MNHEY and CDR2 as SVGAGI. V was trimmed by 4 bases and J by 7 bases, leaving 19 bases between them. The CDR3 DNA reads as TGTGCCAGCAGTTTTCTACCCACGGGACATCGCGGGGAGCTGTTTTTT. It codes for CASSFLPTGHRGELFF.

The V and J genes are TRBV2 and TRBJ1-2, with D possibly TRBD1 on 6 matching bases. CDR1 SNHLY and CDR2 FYNNEI come from the germline V gene. V was shortened by 4 bases and J by 7 bases, with 28 bases between the two germline ends. CDR3 length: 18 residues. The CDR3 here is CASSGTAWETELNLGYTF. The DNA for the CDR3 is TGTGCCAGCAGTGGGACAGCTTGGGAAACTGAGTTGAACCTTGGCTACACCTTC.

The J gene is TRBJ1-1, the V gene TRBV7-8; 7 positions match TRBD1. Germline lookup yields CDR1 SGHVS and CDR2 FQNEAQ. The CDR3 sequence is 15 residues long. V gave up 2 bases and J gave up 6 bases; unmatched junction bases: 9. Here the CDR3 reads CASSLRQGEVSEAFF. Here the CDR3 DNA reads TGTGCCAGCAGCTTACGTCAGGGGGAGGTATCTGAAGCTTTCTTT. The entire variable domain, with the rest obtained from reference TRBV7-8 and TRBJ1-1, is as follows: GAGVSQSPRYKVAKRGQDVALRCDPISGHVSLFWYQQALGQGPEFLTYFQNEAQLDKSGLPSDRFFAERPEGSVSTLKIQRTQQEDSAVYLCASSLRQGEVSEAFFGQGTRLTVV.

This rearrangement joins TRBV7-9 to TRBJ2-7; possibly TRBD1 for D (6 bases). CDR3 length: 15 amino acids. V gave up 5 bases and J gave up 4 bases, with 18 bases separating them. Germline V gives CDR1 SEHNR, CDR2 FQNEAQ (reference sequence). The CDR3 nucleotides are TGTGCCAGCAGCCCGAGCGGACAGTCCAGGTACGAGCAGTACTTC. The encoded protein is CASSPSGQSRYEQYF.

The genes are TRBV5-6 and TRBJ1-2; TRBD1 might be the D (6 bases). This CDR3 is built from 14 residues. Per germline, CDR1 SGHDT and CDR2 YYEEEE. V lost 2 bases to trimming and J lost 8 bases, with 16 bases between them. CDR3 coding DNA: TGTGCCAGCAGCTTCGGTCAGGGGATGGGGGGCTACACCTTC. Residues: CASSFGQGMGGYTF.

The J gene is TRBJ1-6, the V gene TRBV5-1; D gene unclear. Germline CDR1 and CDR2: SGHRS and YFSETQ. The CDR3 is 14 amino acids. V was shortened by 2 bases and J by 5 bases, with 8 bases between the two germline ends. Here the CDR3 reads CASSLTVDNSPLHF. The CDR3 DNA follows: TGCGCCAGCAGCTTAACAGTAGATAATTCACCCCTCCACTTT.

The chain couples TRBV13 to TRBJ2-1; no clear D. CDR1 and CDR2 from the germline V gene are PRHDT and FYEKMQ (reference sequence). The CDR3 is made up of 13 amino acids. The V and J ends lost 2 bases and 4 bases respectively, with 6 bases between them. Written as DNA, the CDR3 is TGTGCCAGCAGCTTACCGCGGTACAATGAGCAGTTCTTC. Translated, it gives CASSLPRYNEQFF.

V is TRBV7-8 and J is TRBJ1-2; D gene unclear. Trimming removed 5 bases from V and 5 bases from J, with 15 bases in between. The CDR3 runs 14 residues. Germline lookup yields CDR1 SGHVS and CDR2 FQNEAQ. CDR3 DNA sequence: TGTGCCAGCAGCCCCCGGGGTGGTGGGTATGGCTACACCTTC. It encodes CASSPRGGGYGYTF.

The gene calls are TRBV20-1 and TRBJ1-1, with D hard to call. Looked up from germline, CDR1 is DFQATT and CDR2 is SNEGSKA (reference sequence). The V end lost 3 bases, the J end lost 6 bases, and 8 bases lay between the germline ends. This CDR3 comprises 11 residues. CDR3 amino acids: CSASLVAEAFF. The CDR3 DNA follows: TGCAGTGCTAGTTTGGTAGCTGAAGCTTTCTTT.

V gene TRBV28 combines with J gene TRBJ2-7, with TRBD1 matching 9 bases. The CDR3 runs 15 residues. Germline V lookup: CDR1 MDHEN, CDR2 SYDVKM. The V and J ends lost 5 bases and 5 bases, in that order; junction bases with no gene match: 10. The CDR3 spells CASSKTTGGLDEQYF. Here the CDR3 DNA reads TGTGCCAGCAGTAAAACGACAGGGGGACTTGACGAGCAGTACTTC.